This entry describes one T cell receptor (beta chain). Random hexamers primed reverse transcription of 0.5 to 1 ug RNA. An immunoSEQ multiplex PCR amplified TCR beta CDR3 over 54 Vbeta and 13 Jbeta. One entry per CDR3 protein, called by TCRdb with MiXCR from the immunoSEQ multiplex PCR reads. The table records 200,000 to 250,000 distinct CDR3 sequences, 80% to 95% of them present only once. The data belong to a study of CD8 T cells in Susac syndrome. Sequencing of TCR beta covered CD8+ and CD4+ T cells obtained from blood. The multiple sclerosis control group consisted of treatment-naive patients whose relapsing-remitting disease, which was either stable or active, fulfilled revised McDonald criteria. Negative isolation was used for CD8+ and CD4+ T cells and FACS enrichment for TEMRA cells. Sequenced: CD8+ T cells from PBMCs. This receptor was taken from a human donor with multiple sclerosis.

CDR3 sequence (DNA): TGTGCCAGCAGCCCCCCTTCTAGCGGGGGCTACGAGCAGTACTTC. Protein product: CASSPPSSGGYEQYF. The chain couples TRBV13 to TRBJ2-7; 10 nucleotides line up with TRBD2. Germline assignment: CDR1 PRHDT and CDR2 FYEKMQ (reference sequence). After removal of 5 bases from V and 3 bases from J, the junction contained 7 bases not matched to a gene. This CDR3 is 15 amino acids long.